These T cell receptor beta chains were read from a single sample in a study of technical replicates of blood from several donors. Generated by immunoSEQ multiplex PCR, the TCRdb table keeps only in-frame clones and is missing some. The sample contains about 62,000 clones, about 90% of which appear only once. The source material was PBMCs. These receptors originate from a human donor in good health. Some clones in this sample may be carry-over from other donors' samples. CDR3s include the opening cysteine and the closing phenylalanine or tryptophan. The order of the fields is J gene, D gene, V gene, clone size, CDR3 DNA, CDR3 protein. D genes are given only for firm matches. Clone size, where shown, is once, few, many, or a class for clones that have expanded.

j_gene: TRBJ2-3; d_gene: NA; v_gene: TRBV15; abundance: NA; CDR3nt: TGTGCCACCAGCAGAGATGGCGGCATGGGCACAGATACGCAGTATTTT; CDR3aa: CATSRDGGMGTDTQYF
j_gene: TRBJ2-5; d_gene: NA; v_gene: TRBV6-5; abundance: NA; CDR3nt: TGTGCCAGCAGTTACATCGGACTCTACCAAGAGACCCAGTACTTC; CDR3aa: CASSYIGLYQETQYF
j_gene: TRBJ1-4; d_gene: NA; v_gene: TRBV18; abundance: NA; CDR3nt: TGTGCCAGCTCACCAACGCACTCCTCAACTAATGAAAAACTGTTTTTT; CDR3aa: CASSPTHSSTNEKLFF
j_gene: TRBJ2-1; d_gene: NA; v_gene: TRBV5-4; abundance: NA; CDR3nt: TGTGCCAGCACCCGACTTGGGGGCACCTACAATGAGCAGTTCTTC; CDR3aa: CASTRLGGTYNEQFF
j_gene: TRBJ1-6; d_gene: NA; v_gene: TRBV30; abundance: NA; CDR3nt: TGTGCCTGGACTGGGGAACGGGGTTCACCCCTCCACTTT; CDR3aa: CAWTGERGSPLHF
j_gene: TRBJ1-5; d_gene: NA; v_gene: TRBV25-1; abundance: NA; CDR3nt: TGTGCCAGCAGTGCGAATGGAGGGGAAGATAGCAATCAGCCCCAGCATTTT; CDR3aa: CASSANGGEDSNQPQHF
j_gene: TRBJ1-1; d_gene: NA; v_gene: TRBV9; abundance: NA; CDR3nt: TGTGCCAGCAGCGTAGTCCAGACCGGGGAAGCTTTCTTT; CDR3aa: CASSVVQTGEAFF
j_gene: TRBJ1-2; d_gene: NA; v_gene: TRBV10-3; abundance: NA; CDR3nt: TGTGCCATCAGTGAGGCGGGAGCAGGGGCGGTCTATGGCTACACCTTC; CDR3aa: CAISEAGAGAVYGYTF
j_gene: TRBJ1-6; d_gene: TRBD1; v_gene: TRBV18; abundance: once; CDR3nt: TGTGCCAGCTCACCACCGAGGAGACAGGGGGATTCACCCCTCCACTTT; CDR3aa: CASSPPRRQGDSPLHF
j_gene: TRBJ2-1; d_gene: TRBD2; v_gene: TRBV6-6; abundance: NA; CDR3nt: TGTGCCAGCAGTCGGACTAGCGGGGGGCCCGAGGAGCAGTTCTTC; CDR3aa: CASSRTSGGPEEQFF
j_gene: TRBJ1-2; d_gene: NA; v_gene: TRBV19; abundance: NA; CDR3nt: TGTGCCAGTAGTAAGGGCAGGGTTGACTATGGCTACACCTTC; CDR3aa: CASSKGRVDYGYTF
j_gene: TRBJ1-6; d_gene: NA; v_gene: TRBV2; abundance: NA; CDR3nt: TGTGCCAGCAGTGACGGAGGGCCCCTCCACTTT; CDR3aa: CASSDGGPLHF
j_gene: TRBJ2-2; d_gene: TRBD2; v_gene: TRBV7-2; abundance: once; CDR3nt: TGTGCCAGCAGCTTATATCCTAGCGGGAGAACAAACACCGGGGAGCTGTTTTTT; CDR3aa: CASSLYPSGRTNTGELFF
j_gene: TRBJ1-3; d_gene: TRBD1; v_gene: TRBV18; abundance: NA; CDR3nt: TGTGCCAGCTCGCCCATACCAACTCAGGGGGGCGGAAACACCATATATTTT; CDR3aa: CASSPIPTQGGGNTIYF
j_gene: TRBJ1-3; d_gene: NA; v_gene: TRBV6-1; abundance: NA; CDR3nt: TGTGCCAGCAGACATTCGAGGGCTGGAAACACCATATATTTT; CDR3aa: CASRHSRAGNTIYF
j_gene: TRBJ1-4; d_gene: TRBD1; v_gene: TRBV7-8; abundance: NA; CDR3nt: TGTGCCAGCAGCTTAGGGGGGACAGTGAGGGAAAAACTGTTTTTT; CDR3aa: CASSLGGTVREKLFF
j_gene: TRBJ2-1; d_gene: TRBD2; v_gene: TRBV11-2; abundance: NA; CDR3nt: TGTGCCAGCAGCCCCCGGACTAGAGTATATGAGCAGTTCTTC; CDR3aa: CASSPRTRVYEQFF
j_gene: TRBJ2-3; d_gene: TRBD1; v_gene: TRBV4-1; abundance: NA; CDR3nt: TGCGCCAGCAGCCAAGGGGACAGTCCTCCCGTTAATACGCAGTATTTT; CDR3aa: CASSQGDSPPVNTQYF
j_gene: TRBJ2-6; d_gene: NA; v_gene: TRBV5-3; abundance: NA; CDR3nt: TGTGCCCCCCGAGGCGGGACTGGGGCCAACGTCCTGACTTTC; CDR3aa: CAPRGGTGANVLTF
j_gene: TRBJ1-5; d_gene: NA; v_gene: TRBV18; abundance: NA; CDR3nt: TGTGCCAGCTCACCACGGGAGAGCAATCAGCCCCAGCATTTT; CDR3aa: CASSPRESNQPQHF
j_gene: TRBJ1-2; d_gene: TRBD1; v_gene: TRBV6-1; abundance: NA; CDR3nt: TGTGCCAGCAGTGAAGTTCCGACAGGGGGCGACTATGGCTACACCTTC; CDR3aa: CASSEVPTGGDYGYTF
j_gene: TRBJ1-1; d_gene: NA; v_gene: TRBV27; abundance: NA; CDR3nt: TGTGCCAGCAGGTCAGGGGCGGGGGCGATCACTGAAGCTTTCTTT; CDR3aa: CASRSGAGAITEAFF
j_gene: TRBJ1-4; d_gene: NA; v_gene: TRBV7-2; abundance: few; CDR3nt: TGTGCCAGCAGCTTAGGGCAGGGGAATGAAAAACTGTTTTTT; CDR3aa: CASSLGQGNEKLFF
j_gene: TRBJ1-1; d_gene: TRBD1; v_gene: TRBV7-9; abundance: NA; CDR3nt: TGTGCCAGCAGCTTGACAGGGGTAAACACTGAAGCTTTCTTT; CDR3aa: CASSLTGVNTEAFF
j_gene: TRBJ2-5; d_gene: TRBD2; v_gene: TRBV7-2; abundance: NA; CDR3nt: TGTGCCAGCAGCTTGACTAGCGGGGCCCGGCTTCAGACCCAGTACTTC; CDR3aa: CASSLTSGARLQTQYF
j_gene: TRBJ1-5; d_gene: TRBD1; v_gene: TRBV6-6; abundance: NA; CDR3nt: TGTGCCAGCAGTGACTCCCCGACAGGGAACCAGCCCCAGCATTTT; CDR3aa: CASSDSPTGNQPQHF
j_gene: TRBJ2-7; d_gene: TRBD2; v_gene: TRBV11-2; abundance: NA; CDR3nt: TGTGCCAGCAGCTCCAGCCCGGGACTAGCGGGGGGAGAGCAGTACTTC; CDR3aa: CASSSSPGLAGGEQYF
j_gene: TRBJ1-1; d_gene: NA; v_gene: TRBV14; abundance: NA; CDR3nt: TGTGCCAGCAGCCGGCAGGAGAACACTGAAGCTTTCTTT; CDR3aa: CASSRQENTEAFF
j_gene: TRBJ1-2; d_gene: TRBD1; v_gene: TRBV5-6; abundance: NA; CDR3nt: TGTGCCAGCAGCTTGGTCCCGGGACAGGGGTCGGGGGGCTACACCTTC; CDR3aa: CASSLVPGQGSGGYTF
j_gene: TRBJ1-3; d_gene: NA; v_gene: TRBV6-4; abundance: NA; CDR3nt: TGTGCCAGCAGTGACTCGAGCAGGGGAAAAAAGGAAAACACCATATATTTT; CDR3aa: CASSDSSRGKKENTIYF
j_gene: TRBJ2-7; d_gene: TRBD1; v_gene: TRBV23-1; abundance: few; CDR3nt: TGCGCCAGCAGAGCCGGGACAGGGATGTACGAGCAGTACTTC; CDR3aa: CASRAGTGMYEQYF
j_gene: TRBJ2-7; d_gene: TRBD2; v_gene: TRBV7-6; abundance: NA; CDR3nt: TGTGCCAGCAGCCCCCTCGGCGGGAGTGTATACGAGCAGTACTTC; CDR3aa: CASSPLGGSVYEQYF
j_gene: TRBJ2-7; d_gene: TRBD2; v_gene: TRBV9; abundance: NA; CDR3nt: TGTGCCAGCAGCCCCCGGACTAGCGGGTGGGTCCAGGAGCAGTACTTC; CDR3aa: CASSPRTSGWVQEQYF
j_gene: TRBJ1-1; d_gene: NA; v_gene: TRBV18; abundance: once; CDR3nt: TGTGCCAGCTCACCGTCACACCAGAACACTGAAGCTTTCTTT; CDR3aa: CASSPSHQNTEAFF
j_gene: TRBJ2-3; d_gene: TRBD2; v_gene: TRBV10-1; abundance: NA; CDR3nt: TGCGCCAGCAGTCCAGCGGGAGTGTGCACAGATACGCAGTATTTT; CDR3aa: CASSPAGVCTDTQYF
j_gene: TRBJ2-2; d_gene: TRBD2; v_gene: TRBV6-4; abundance: NA; CDR3nt: TGTGCCAGCAGTTCGTCGCGGGGGGGCTGGAACACCGGGGAGCTGTTTTTT; CDR3aa: CASSSSRGGWNTGELFF
j_gene: TRBJ2-3; d_gene: TRBD2; v_gene: TRBV7-3; abundance: NA; CDR3nt: TGTGCCAGCAGCATCCGAGTAGCGGGAAACACAGATACGCAGTATTTT; CDR3aa: CASSIRVAGNTDTQYF
j_gene: TRBJ2-6; d_gene: NA; v_gene: TRBV4-1; abundance: NA; CDR3nt: TGCGCCAGCAGCCAAGAGGGCAGGGGATGGTCTGGGGCCAACGTCCTGACTTTC; CDR3aa: CASSQEGRGWSGANVLTF
j_gene: TRBJ2-7; d_gene: TRBD1; v_gene: TRBV5-5; abundance: NA; CDR3nt: TGTGCCAGCAGCACCGGACAGGGGGTACGTTACGAGCAGTACTTC; CDR3aa: CASSTGQGVRYEQYF
j_gene: TRBJ2-7; d_gene: NA; v_gene: TRBV27; abundance: NA; CDR3nt: TGTGCCAGCGGACAGCTAGACTCCTACGAGCAGTACTTC; CDR3aa: CASGQLDSYEQYF
j_gene: TRBJ2-5; d_gene: NA; v_gene: TRBV4-1; abundance: NA; CDR3nt: TGCGCCAGCAGCCAAGAACAGAGTCCCCCGGGGGAGACCCAGTACTTC; CDR3aa: CASSQEQSPPGETQYF
j_gene: TRBJ1-5; d_gene: NA; v_gene: TRBV6-1; abundance: NA; CDR3nt: TGTGCCAGCATCCTGGGTTCGGGGGTTGTCCAGCCCCAGCATTTT; CDR3aa: CASILGSGVVQPQHF
j_gene: TRBJ1-1; d_gene: NA; v_gene: TRBV9; abundance: NA; CDR3nt: TGTGCCAGCAGCTTCGGATCGGGGGGGCCCACTGAAGCTTTCTTT; CDR3aa: CASSFGSGGPTEAFF
j_gene: TRBJ2-7; d_gene: NA; v_gene: TRBV18; abundance: NA; CDR3nt: TGTGCCAGCTCACCACTTCCGGGAACTTCTACCTACGAGCAGTACTTC; CDR3aa: CASSPLPGTSTYEQYF
j_gene: TRBJ1-2; d_gene: NA; v_gene: TRBV6-1; abundance: NA; CDR3nt: TGTGCCAGCAGTGAAGCGCTTTTATTTGCAGGCGGCTACACCTTC; CDR3aa: CASSEALLFAGGYTF
j_gene: TRBJ1-6; d_gene: NA; v_gene: TRBV4-3; abundance: few; CDR3nt: TGCGCCAGCAGCCGAGCAGCGGAGATAAATAATTCACCCCTCCACTTT; CDR3aa: CASSRAAEINNSPLHF
j_gene: TRBJ1-4; d_gene: NA; v_gene: TRBV5-1; abundance: NA; CDR3nt: TGCGCCAGCAGCTTGGGCCTCGGTGAAAAACTGTTTTTT; CDR3aa: CASSLGLGEKLFF
j_gene: TRBJ1-5; d_gene: NA; v_gene: TRBV27; abundance: NA; CDR3nt: TGTGCCAGCAGTTTAACTTACGACAGAACCCAATATCAGCCCCAGCATTTT; CDR3aa: CASSLTYDRTQYQPQHF
j_gene: TRBJ2-1; d_gene: NA; v_gene: TRBV19; abundance: NA; CDR3nt: TGTGCCAGTAGTATTCGAGTCTACAATGAGCAGTTCTTC; CDR3aa: CASSIRVYNEQFF
j_gene: TRBJ1-4; d_gene: NA; v_gene: TRBV27; abundance: few; CDR3nt: TGTGCCAGCGCTACAGCAGGCCGTAATAATGAAAAACTGTTTTTT; CDR3aa: CASATAGRNNEKLFF
j_gene: TRBJ1-5; d_gene: TRBD1; v_gene: TRBV6-6; abundance: NA; CDR3nt: TGTGCCAGCAGTACGGGACAGGGAATCAATCAGCCCCAGCATTTT; CDR3aa: CASSTGQGINQPQHF
j_gene: TRBJ1-2; d_gene: NA; v_gene: TRBV14; abundance: NA; CDR3nt: TGTGCCAGCGCAGGTCCCGGGGACTATGGCTACACCTTC; CDR3aa: CASAGPGDYGYTF
j_gene: TRBJ1-5; d_gene: NA; v_gene: TRBV6-1; abundance: NA; CDR3nt: TGTGCCAGCAGTGGGGCGGGTGGCAATCAGCCCCAGCATTTT; CDR3aa: CASSGAGGNQPQHF
j_gene: TRBJ2-6; d_gene: NA; v_gene: TRBV5-1; abundance: NA; CDR3nt: TGCGCCAGCCGCCAGGCGTCTGGGGCCAACGTCCTGACTTTC; CDR3aa: CASRQASGANVLTF